This TCR beta chain emerged from a study of T cells in tuberculosis. As for the study in general: A South African cohort included IGRA-negative adolescents, latently infected IGRA-positive adolescents and adults with active tuberculosis. Study-level findings and limits: Cases with active tuberculosis were adults, while controls were adolescents.

Clones were sequenced by immunoSEQ multiplex PCR, and TCRdb holds only the in-frame ones, with some missing. Of approximately 40,000 clones listed, roughly 94% are singletons. Comments on this clone: Its antigen is undetermined.

Indicated time point: new active TB diagnosis, blood taken before or within 7 days of starting treatment. This clonotype was obtained from an adult with tuberculosis. This specimen consisted of PBMCs, obtained at tuberculosis diagnosis.

This CDR3 is CAWTRDRANEKLFF. CDR3 bases: TGTGCCTGGACCAGGGACAGAGCAAATGAAAAACTGTTTTTT. This chain uses TRBV30 with TRBJ1-4; 7 bases line up with TRBD1. The germline V gene encodes CDR1 GTSNPN and CDR2 SVGIG (reference sequence). The CDR3 loop spans 14 amino acids. With 4 bases clipped from V and 5 bases from J, the junction kept 7 bases outside the gene matches. Full variable domain (remainder filled in from reference TRBV30 and TRBJ1-4): SQTIHQWPATLVQPVGSPLSLECTVEGTSNPNLYWYRQAAGRGLQLLFYSVGIGQISSEVPQNLSASRPQDRQFILSSKKLLLSDSGFYLCAWTRDRANEKLFFGSGTQLSVL.